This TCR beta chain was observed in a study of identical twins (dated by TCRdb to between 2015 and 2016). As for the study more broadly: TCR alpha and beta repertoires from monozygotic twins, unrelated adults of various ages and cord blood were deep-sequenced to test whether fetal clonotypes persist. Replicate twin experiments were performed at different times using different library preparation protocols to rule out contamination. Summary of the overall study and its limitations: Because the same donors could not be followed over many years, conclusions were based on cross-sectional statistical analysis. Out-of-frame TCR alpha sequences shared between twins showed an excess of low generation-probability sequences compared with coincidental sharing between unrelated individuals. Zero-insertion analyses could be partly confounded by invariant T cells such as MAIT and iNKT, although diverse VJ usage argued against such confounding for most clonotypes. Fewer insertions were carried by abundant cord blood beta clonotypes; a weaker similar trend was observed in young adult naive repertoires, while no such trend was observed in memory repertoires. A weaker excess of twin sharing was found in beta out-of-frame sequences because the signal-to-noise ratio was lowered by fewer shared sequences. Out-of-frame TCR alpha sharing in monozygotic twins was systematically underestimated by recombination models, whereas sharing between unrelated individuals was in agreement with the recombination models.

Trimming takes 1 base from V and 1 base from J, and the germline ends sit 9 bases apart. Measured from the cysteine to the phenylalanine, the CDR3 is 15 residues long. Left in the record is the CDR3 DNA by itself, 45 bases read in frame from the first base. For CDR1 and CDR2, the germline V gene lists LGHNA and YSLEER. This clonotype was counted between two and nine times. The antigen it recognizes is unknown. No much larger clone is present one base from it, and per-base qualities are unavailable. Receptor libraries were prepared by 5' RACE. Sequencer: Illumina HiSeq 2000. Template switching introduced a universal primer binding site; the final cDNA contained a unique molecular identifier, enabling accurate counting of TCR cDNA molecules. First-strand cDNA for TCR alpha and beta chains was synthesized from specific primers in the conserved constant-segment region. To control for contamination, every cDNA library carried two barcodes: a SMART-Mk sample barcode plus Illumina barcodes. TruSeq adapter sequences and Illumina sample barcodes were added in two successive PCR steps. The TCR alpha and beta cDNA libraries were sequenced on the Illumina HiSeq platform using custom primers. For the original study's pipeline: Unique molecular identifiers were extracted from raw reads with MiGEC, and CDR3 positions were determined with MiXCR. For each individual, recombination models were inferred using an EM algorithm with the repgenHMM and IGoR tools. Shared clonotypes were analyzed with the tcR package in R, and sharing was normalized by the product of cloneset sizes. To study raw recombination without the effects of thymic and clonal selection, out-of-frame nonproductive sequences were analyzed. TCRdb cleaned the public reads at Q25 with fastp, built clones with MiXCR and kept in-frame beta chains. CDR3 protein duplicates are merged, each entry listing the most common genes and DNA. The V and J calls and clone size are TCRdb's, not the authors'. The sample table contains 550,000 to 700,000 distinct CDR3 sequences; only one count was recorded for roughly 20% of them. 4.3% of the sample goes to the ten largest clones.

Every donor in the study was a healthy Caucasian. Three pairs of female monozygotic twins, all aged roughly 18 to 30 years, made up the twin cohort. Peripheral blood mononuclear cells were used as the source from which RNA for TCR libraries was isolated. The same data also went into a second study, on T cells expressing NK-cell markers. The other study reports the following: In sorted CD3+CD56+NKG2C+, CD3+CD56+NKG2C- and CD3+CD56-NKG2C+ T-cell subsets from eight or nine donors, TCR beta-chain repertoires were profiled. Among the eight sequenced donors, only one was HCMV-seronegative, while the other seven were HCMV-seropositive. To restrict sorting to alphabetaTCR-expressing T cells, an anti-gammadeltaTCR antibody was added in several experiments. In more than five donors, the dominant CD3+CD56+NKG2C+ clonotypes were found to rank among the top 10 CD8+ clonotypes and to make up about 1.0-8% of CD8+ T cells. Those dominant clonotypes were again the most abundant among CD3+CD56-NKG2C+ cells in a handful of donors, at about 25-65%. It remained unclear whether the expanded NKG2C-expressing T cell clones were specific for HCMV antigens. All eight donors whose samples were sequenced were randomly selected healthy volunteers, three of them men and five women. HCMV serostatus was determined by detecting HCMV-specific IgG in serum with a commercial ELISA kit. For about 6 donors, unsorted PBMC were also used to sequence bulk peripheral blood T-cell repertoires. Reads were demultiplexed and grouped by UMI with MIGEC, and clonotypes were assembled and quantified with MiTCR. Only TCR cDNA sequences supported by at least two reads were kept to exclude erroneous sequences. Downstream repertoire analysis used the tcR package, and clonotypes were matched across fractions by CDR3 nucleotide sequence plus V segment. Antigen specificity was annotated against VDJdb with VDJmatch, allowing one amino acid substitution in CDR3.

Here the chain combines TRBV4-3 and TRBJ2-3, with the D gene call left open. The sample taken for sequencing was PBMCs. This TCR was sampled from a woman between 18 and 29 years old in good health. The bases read TGCGCCAGCAGCCAAGGGTCGACTGGCACAGATACGCAGTATTTT. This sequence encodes CASSQGSTGTDTQYF.